The 23 T cell receptor beta chains below all came from one sample that was sequenced in a study of identical twins. TCRdb re-analysed the 5' RACE reads in MiXCR, keeping a single row per CDR3 protein. The top ten clones hold about 14% of a sample with around 230,000 distinct CDR3 sequences, around 6.5% of them seen once. This sample also appeared in a second study, on T cells expressing NK-cell markers.

The source material was CD8+ T cells sorted from blood. The receptors derive from a woman younger than 35 in good health.

This clonotype came up a few times. The chain joins TRBV29-1 to TRBJ2-7; D gene uncertain. V was pared by 0 bases and J by 4 bases, with 10 bases between. The germline gives CDR1 SQVTM, CDR2 ANQGSEA. CDR3 size: 13 residues. In DNA form, the CDR3 reads TGCAGCGTTGAAGATTCCTCCAAGTACGAGCAGTACTTC. Amino acids: CSVEDSSKYEQYF.

The gene calls are TRBV2 and TRBJ2-1; D gene ambiguous. CDR3 length equals 13 residues. Germline values: CDR1 SNHLY, CDR2 FYNNEI. Between the trimmed V and J ends, which lost 3 bases and 8 bases, there was a span of 11 bases. The CDR3 spells CASSDVVGDEQFF. The CDR3 DNA reads as TGTGCCAGCAGTGACGTAGTCGGCGATGAGCAGTTCTTC.

The genes are TRBV7-9 and TRBJ2-7, with D perhaps matching TRBD2 (6 bases). CDR1 is SEHNR and CDR2 is FQNEAQ in the germline V gene (reference sequence). The CDR3 totals 12 residues. The V end lost 5 bases, the J end lost 6 bases, and 11 bases lay between the germline ends. The CDR3 loop reads CASSKEGGEQYF. CDR3 nucleotide sequence: TGTGCCAGCAGCAAAGAGGGAGGCGAGCAGTACTTC.

This clonotype occurred a few times. V is TRBV2 and J is TRBJ2-1, with 7 bases aligning to TRBD1. The J segment lost 10 bases and the V segment lost 7 bases, leaving 13 bases of the junction unmatched. The CDR3 totals 14 residues. Germline V CDR1 and CDR2: SNHLY, FYNNEI. The CDR3 DNA reads TGTGCCAGCATGTTGTCGCAGGGGGTCGGCGAGCAGTTCTTC. As protein: CASMLSQGVGEQFF. Combining the CDR3 with reference TRBV2 and TRBJ2-1 gives the whole variable domain EPEVTQTPSHQVTQMGQEVILRCVPISNHLYFYWYRQILGQKVEFLVSFYNNEISEKSEIFDDQFSVERPDGSNFTLKIRSTKLEDSAMYFCASMLSQGVGEQFFGPGTRLTVL.

This clonotype was counted many times. The CDR3 protein is CASSPEYSNEKLFF. In nucleotides, the CDR3 is TGTGCCAGTAGTCCGGAGTACTCTAATGAAAAACTGTTTTTT. This sequence joins TRBV19 and TRBJ1-4; D remains unclear. The CDR3 has 14 residues. Germline V gene sequence: CDR1 LNHDA, CDR2 SQIVND (reference sequence). The germline V and J ends were trimmed by 5 bases and 3 bases, with 10 bases remaining between them.

This clonotype was counted many times. CDR3 coding DNA: TGTGCCAGCAGCCAAGTCAGGGGGCGGGACACCGGGGAGCTGTTTTTT. This sequence encodes CASSQVRGRDTGELFF. The V and J genes are TRBV3-1 and TRBJ2-2; TRBD1 matches 8 bases. This CDR3 has 16 amino acids. The trim removed 1 base at V and 3 bases at J, leaving 4 bases unmatched. Germline CDR1 LGHDT, CDR2 YNNKEL (reference sequence). Looking up the rest from reference TRBV3-1 and TRBJ2-2 gives the full variable domain: DTAVSQTPKYLVTQMGNDKSIKCEQNLGHDTMYWYKQDSKKFLKIMFSYNNKELIINETVPNRFSPKSPDKAHLNLHINSLELGDSAVYFCASSQVRGRDTGELFFGEGSRLTVL.

This clonotype turned up a few times. This chain uses TRBV15 with TRBJ1-3, with D possibly matching TRBD1 (6 bases). The V end was cut by 0 bases, the J end by 0 bases, with 9 bases between. The CDR3 contains 16 residues. Germline V gene data show CDR1 as LNHNV and CDR2 as YYDKDF (reference sequence). DNA of the CDR3: TGTGCCACCAGCAGAGAAGGGGACAACTCTGGAAACACCATATATTTT. This codes for CATSREGDNSGNTIYF.

This clonotype was counted ten times or more. The DNA for the CDR3 is TGTGCCAGCAGCGTAGAAGGAGGGGCCTTTTACGAGCAGTACTTC. The encoded protein is CASSVEGGAFYEQYF. J is TRBJ2-7 and V is TRBV9; D possibly corresponds to TRBD2 (6 bases). Germline CDR1 reads SGDLS; CDR2 reads YYNGEE. The CDR3 spans 15 residues. Trimming pared 0 bases from V and 4 bases from J, leaving 14 bases between.

V and J are TRBV7-9 and TRBJ2-3; 10 nucleotides align to TRBD2. The CDR3 spans 12 residues. Trimming took 5 bases from V and 12 from J; bases not matched to a gene: 5. Germline V lookup: CDR1 SEHNR, CDR2 FQNEAQ (reference sequence). CDR3 sequence reads: CASSPASGGQYF. The CDR3 region has the DNA TGTGCCAGCAGCCCTGCTAGCGGGGGACAGTATTTT. The complete variable domain, with remaining parts taken from reference TRBV7-9 and TRBJ2-3, reads DTGVSQNPRHKITKRGQNVTFRCDPISEHNRLYWYRQTLGQGPEFLTYFQNEAQLEKSRLLSDRFSAERPKGSFSTLEIQRTEQGDSAMYLCASSPASGGQYFGPGTRLTVL.

CDR3 DNA: TGTGCCAGCAGCCCGACAGACCAGCCCCAGCATTTT. Translating gives CASSPTDQPQHF. The V call is TRBV12-3 or TRBV12-4, the J call TRBJ1-5; perhaps TRBD1 as D (5 bases). Trimming stripped 6 bases from V and 7 bases from J, with 10 bases between. The CDR3 has 12 residues.

This clonotype turned up a few times. The V gene is TRBV10-3, the J gene TRBJ2-3; 12 bases align to TRBD2. Germline trimming cut 4 bases from V and 3 bases from J; bases unmatched to any gene: 11. CDR3 length: 18 residues. Germline lookup yields CDR1 ENHRY and CDR2 SYGVKD. CDR3 loop: CAISVSSGRAWSTDTQYF. CDR3 DNA sequence: TGTGCCATCAGTGTTTCTAGCGGGAGGGCCTGGTCAACAGATACGCAGTATTTT.

There are many counts of this clonotype. This sequence joins TRBV7-2 and TRBJ2-1; 9 nucleotides line up with TRBD2. Losses at the gene ends were 1 base for V and 5 bases for J; bases not matched to a gene: 3. The CDR3 extends over 15 amino acids. Germline CDR1 reads SGHTA; CDR2 reads FQGNSA. CDR3 coding DNA: TGTGCCAGCAGCTTAGATCTAGCGGGGAACAATGAGCAGTTCTTC. It is translated as CASSLDLAGNNEQFF. The full variable domain, with the rest looked up from reference TRBV7-2 and TRBJ2-1, is GAGVSQSPSNKVTEKGKDVELRCDPISGHTALYWYRQSLGQGLEFLIYFQGNSAPDKSGLPSDRFSAERTGGSVSTLTIQRTQQEDSAVYLCASSLDLAGNNEQFFGPGTRLTVL.

About this clonotype: Relative to the germline gene, one junction end is altered; a read error may explain this. The gene calls are TRBV29-1 and TRBJ1-1, with D perhaps matching TRBD1 (5 bases). This CDR3 has 14 amino acids. The V gene's germline CDR1 is SQVTM and CDR2 ANQGSEA. The chain's CDR3 is CSVMTVQLNTGAFF. CDR3 sequence (DNA): TGCAGCGTAATGACAGTTCAATTGAACACTGGAGCTTTCTTT. The full variable domain, with the rest looked up from reference TRBV29-1 and TRBJ1-1, is SAVISQKPSRDICQRGTSLTIQCQVDSQVTMMFWYRQQPGQSLTLIATANQGSEATYESGFVIDKFPISRPNLTFSTLTVSNMSPEDSSIYLCSVMTVQLNTGAFFGQGTRLTVV.

This rearrangement joins TRBV19 to TRBJ2-2; D gene uncertain. The germline V gene encodes CDR1 LNHDA and CDR2 SQIVND (reference sequence). The CDR3 is made up of 12 amino acids. V lost 7 bases to trimming and J lost 4 bases, with 7 bases between them. DNA for the CDR3: TGTGCCAGTATTGGGCTCACCGGGGAGCTGTTTTTT. Protein product: CASIGLTGELFF.

The chain links TRBV11-3 to TRBJ1-1; 9 nucleotides line up with TRBD1. CDR3 length: 15 amino acids. Germline CDR1 reads SGHNT; CDR2 reads YENEEA. V trimming: 5 bases; J trimming: 2 bases; junction bases outside the gene matches: 6. CDR3: CASSRRQGVNTEAFF. The CDR3 DNA sequence: TGTGCCAGCAGCCGAAGACAGGGGGTTAACACTGAAGCTTTCTTT.

This clonotype occurred many times. The rearrangement uses TRBV6-1 and TRBJ2-3, with TRBD2 as a possible D gene (5 bases). The CDR3 runs 14 residues. Per germline, CDR1 MNHNS and CDR2 SASEGT. The germline V and J ends were trimmed by 6 bases and 0 bases, with 10 bases remaining between them. This CDR3 is CASSLLGSTDTQYF. Here the CDR3 DNA reads TGTGCCAGCAGCCTACTAGGAAGCACAGATACGCAGTATTTT.

This clonotype was counted many times. The J gene is TRBJ2-3, the V gene TRBV29-1; 11 nucleotides align to TRBD2. Germline CDR1 is SQVTM and CDR2 is ANQGSEA. The V segment lost 4 bases and the J segment 3 bases; nucleotides outside the gene matches: 3. The CDR3 is 14 residues long. Here the CDR3 reads CSVVTSGGTDTQYF. As DNA, the CDR3 is TGCAGCGTTGTCACTAGCGGGGGAACAGATACGCAGTATTTT.

This chain connects TRBV27 to TRBJ2-5; 14 bases line up with TRBD2. V lost 6 bases and J lost 7; bases outside the gene matches: 7. The CDR3 has 15 residues. Germline V lookup: CDR1 MNHEY, CDR2 SMNVEV (reference sequence). The CDR3 nucleotides read TGTGCCAGCAGCGCGTACGGGACTAGCGGGAGGACCCAGTACTTC. This codes for CASSAYGTSGRTQYF.

This clonotype was found a few times. The chain couples TRBV12-3 or TRBV12-4 to TRBJ1-5; no clear D. The ends were cut back, 6 bases at V and 2 bases at J, with 14 bases in the middle. The CDR3 has 15 residues. DNA of the CDR3: TGTGCCAGCAGCCCCCCAATCCCTCGCAATCAGCCCCAGCATTTT. Translated: CASSPPIPRNQPQHF.

This clonotype was counted at least ten times. The chain is built from TRBV10-1 and TRBJ1-1; D not certain. Germline assignment: CDR1 WNHNN and CDR2 SYGVQD (reference sequence). Trimming pared 3 bases from V and 4 bases from J, leaving 9 bases between. There are 13 residues in the CDR3. This CDR3 reads CASSDVPGTEAFF. The CDR3 DNA reads as TGCGCCAGCAGTGATGTCCCGGGCACTGAAGCTTTCTTT.

The V call is TRBV6-5, the J call TRBJ1-1; D gene uncertain. The CDR3 contains 12 residues. Germline values: CDR1 MNHEY, CDR2 SVGAGI. Between the trimmed V and J ends, which lost 6 bases and 8 bases, there was a span of 13 bases. This CDR3 is CASSPDPREAFF. DNA of the CDR3: TGTGCCAGCAGCCCGGACCCCCGGGAAGCTTTCTTT.

The rearrangement uses TRBV11-2 and TRBJ2-1; 14 bases agree with TRBD2. J was trimmed by 4 bases and V by 4 bases; bases with no gene match: 18. The CDR3 has 21 residues. Germline values: CDR1 SGHAT, CDR2 FQNNGV. The CDR3 DNA is TGTGCCAGCAGCTACACTCCGTTCGCGACTAGCGGGGGGGCTGATTACAATGAGCAGTTCTTC. Translated: CASSYTPFATSGGADYNEQFF.

In this sample, this clonotype turned up a few times. The DNA is left out, because the CDR3 cannot be placed on it with certainty; the CDR3 is given as TCRdb lists it. The chain recombines TRBV4-1 with TRBJ1-5; whether TRBD1, the table's D call, matches the DNA was not checked. In germline, CDR1 is MGHRA, CDR2 YSYEKL. Both ends counted, the CDR3 spans 13 residues. CDR3 protein: CASSQVGSGIKHF.